Listed here is a single T cell receptor beta chain. As yet, its antigen is unknown. Sequencing used immunoSEQ multiplex PCR; TCRdb keeps in-frame clones, though not all of them. The data contain some 520,000 clones, 70% to 90% of them singletons. The data were taken from a study of Ad26.COV2.S vaccination and SARS-CoV-2 variants. Overall study context: Of the COV1001 trial arms, the Ad26.COV2.S arm included the donor. Ad26.COV2.S shots went into the muscle once or twice, 56 days apart.

Study-wide results and caveats: Researchers reported similar non-spike TCR breadth in vaccine and placebo recipients.

Stated treatment: around 19 received Ad26.COV2.S at low or high dose, single or two shots; several received placebo; per-sample allocation not given. Day 63 after the first vaccine or placebo injection was the time point for sampling. Immunization relied on an Ad26 vector, which expressed Wuhan-strain SARS-CoV-2 spike. Here the sequenced sample was peripheral blood, taken in a trial of Ad26.COV2.S vaccine versus placebo. This sequence originates from a person between 18 and 65 years old who received the Ad26.COV2.S COVID-19 vaccine or a placebo.

CDR3 residues: CASSGGQSEGVGTQYF. The CDR3 DNA sequence: TGCGCCAGCAGCGGAGGACAGTCTGAAGGTGTGGGCACGCAGTATTTT. The chain carries TRBV5-1 and TRBJ2-3; tentative D call: TRBD1 (6 bases). Germline values: CDR1 SGHRS, CDR2 YFSETQ. This CDR3 is 16 amino acids long. Trimming took 4 bases from V and 9 from J, leaving 24 bases between them.